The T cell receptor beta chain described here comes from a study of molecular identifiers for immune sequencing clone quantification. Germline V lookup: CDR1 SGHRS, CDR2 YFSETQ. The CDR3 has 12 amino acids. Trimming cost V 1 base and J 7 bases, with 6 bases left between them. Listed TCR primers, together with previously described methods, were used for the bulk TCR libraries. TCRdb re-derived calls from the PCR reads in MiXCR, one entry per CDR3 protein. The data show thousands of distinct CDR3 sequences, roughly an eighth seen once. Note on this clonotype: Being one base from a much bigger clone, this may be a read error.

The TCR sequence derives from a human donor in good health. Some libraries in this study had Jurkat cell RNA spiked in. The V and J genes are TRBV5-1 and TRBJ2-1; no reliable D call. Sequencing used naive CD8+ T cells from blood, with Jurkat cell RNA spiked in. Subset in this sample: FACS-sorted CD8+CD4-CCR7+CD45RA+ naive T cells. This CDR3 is CASSLRANEQFF. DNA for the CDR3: TGCGCCAGCAGCTTGAGGGCTAATGAGCAGTTCTTC.